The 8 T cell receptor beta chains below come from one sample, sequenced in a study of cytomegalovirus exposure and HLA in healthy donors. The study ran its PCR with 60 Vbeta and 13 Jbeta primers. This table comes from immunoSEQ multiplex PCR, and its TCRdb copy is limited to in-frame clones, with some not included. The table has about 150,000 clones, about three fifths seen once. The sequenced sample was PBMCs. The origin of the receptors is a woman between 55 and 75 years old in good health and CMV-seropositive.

CDR3 sequence (DNA): TGTGCCAGCAGTTTACCGGGACAGCCGTACGAGCAGTACTTC. Translated, it gives CASSLPGQPYEQYF. The chain carries TRBV27 and TRBJ2-7; the match to TRBD1 covers 7 bases. V lost 2 bases, J lost 4 bases, and 5 bases stayed unmatched. The CDR3 length is 14 residues. The germline V gene encodes CDR1 MNHEY and CDR2 SMNVEV (reference sequence).

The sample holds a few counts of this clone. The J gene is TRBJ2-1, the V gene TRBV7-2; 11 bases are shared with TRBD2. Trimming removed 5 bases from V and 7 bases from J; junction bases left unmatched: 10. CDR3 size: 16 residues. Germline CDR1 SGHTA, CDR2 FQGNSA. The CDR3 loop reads CASSGLAGGGWNEQFF. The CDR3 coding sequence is TGTGCCAGCAGCGGATTAGCGGGAGGGGGTTGGAATGAGCAGTTCTTC.

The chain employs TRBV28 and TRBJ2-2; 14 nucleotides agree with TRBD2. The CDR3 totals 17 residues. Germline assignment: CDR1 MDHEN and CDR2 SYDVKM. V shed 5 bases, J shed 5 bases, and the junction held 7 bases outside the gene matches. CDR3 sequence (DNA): TGTGCCAGCAGTCTACCAGGGACTAGCGGGAGAACCGGGGAGCTGTTTTTT. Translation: CASSLPGTSGRTGELFF.

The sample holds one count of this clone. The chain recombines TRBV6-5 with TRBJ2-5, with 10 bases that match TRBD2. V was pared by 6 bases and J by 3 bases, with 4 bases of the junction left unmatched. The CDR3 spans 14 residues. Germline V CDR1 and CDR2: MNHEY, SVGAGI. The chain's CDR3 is CASSASGSEETQYF. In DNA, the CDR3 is TGTGCCAGCAGCGCTAGCGGGAGTGAAGAGACCCAGTACTTC.

CDR3 protein: CASSKTSGGEYEQYF. CDR3 coding DNA: TGTGCCAGCAGTAAGACTAGCGGAGGGGAATACGAGCAGTACTTC. The J gene is TRBJ2-7, the V gene TRBV6-6, with 9 bases identical to TRBD2. V lost 5 bases to trimming and J lost 4 bases; unmatched junction nucleotides: 9. There are 15 residues in the CDR3. Germline V gene data show CDR1 as MNHNY and CDR2 as SVGAGI (reference sequence).

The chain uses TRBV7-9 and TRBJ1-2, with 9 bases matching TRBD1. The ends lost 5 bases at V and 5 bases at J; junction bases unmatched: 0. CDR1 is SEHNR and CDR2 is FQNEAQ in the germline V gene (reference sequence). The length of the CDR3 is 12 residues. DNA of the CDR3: TGTGCCAGCAGCGGACAGGGGTATGGCTACACCTTC. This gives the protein CASSGQGYGYTF.

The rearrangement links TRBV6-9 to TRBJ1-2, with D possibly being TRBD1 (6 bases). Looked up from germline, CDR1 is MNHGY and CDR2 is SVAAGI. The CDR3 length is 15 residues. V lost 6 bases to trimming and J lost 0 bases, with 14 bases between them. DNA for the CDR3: TGTGCCAGCAGGACCCGGACAGATGCTAACTATGGCTACACCTTC. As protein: CASRTRTDANYGYTF.

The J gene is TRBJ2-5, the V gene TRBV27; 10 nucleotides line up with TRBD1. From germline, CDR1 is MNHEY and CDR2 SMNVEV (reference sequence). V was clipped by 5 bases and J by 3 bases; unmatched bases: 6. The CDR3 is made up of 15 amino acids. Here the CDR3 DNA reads TGTGCCAGCAGTCCGCGAGGGACAGGGGAAGAGACCCAGTACTTC. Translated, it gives CASSPRGTGEETQYF.